This TCR beta chain was sequenced in a study of breast tumors, draining lymph nodes, adjacent tissues. Per the germline V gene, CDR1 is SGHKS and CDR2 is YYEKEE (reference sequence). The length of the CDR3 is 14 residues. The V segment lost 4 bases and the J segment 5 bases; nucleotides outside the gene matches: 4. Axillary draining lymph nodes of breast cancer patients supplied the node samples. Whole-study results and caveats: Tumor and nontumor repertoires were significantly more similar in luminal-like than in basal-like breast cancer. Compared with lymph nodes, tumors were less diverse; compared with nontumor tissue, more.

TCRdb re-called the multiplex PCR reads with MiXCR, one entry per CDR3 protein. The sample records roughly 80,000 distinct CDR3 sequences, approximately 20% being singletons. In this sample, this clonotype turned up a few times. No antigen is known for it. This chain links TRBV5-5 with TRBJ2-4; TRBD1 aligns across 9 bases. The sequenced material came from axillary lymph node tissue. This TCR was recovered from a female donor with breast cancer. Some clones in this sample may be carry-over from other donors' samples. CDR3 sequence: CASSRRTGENIQYF. CDR3 coding DNA: TGTGCCAGCAGCCGCCGGACAGGGGAAAACATTCAGTACTTC. The full variable domain, with the rest looked up from reference TRBV5-5 and TRBJ2-4, is DAGVTQSPTHLIKTRGQQVTLRCSPISGHKSVSWYQQVLGQGPQFIFQYYEKEERGRGNFPDRFSARQFPNYSSELNVNALLLGDSALYLCASSRRTGENIQYFGAGTRLSVL.